Given below is one T cell receptor beta chain in context. Sequencing was performed with immunoSEQ multiplex PCR; in TCRdb, only in-frame clones are kept and a portion is missing. The sample includes about 100,000 clones, just under 95% of them seen just once. Trimming removed 6 bases from V and 5 bases from J; junction bases left unmatched: 5. The CDR3 length is 13 residues. In germline, CDR1 is SGHRS, CDR2 YFSETQ. The source of the sample is a study of blood T cell repertoires in COVID-19. Sequences were obtained from peripheral blood. The TCR was taken from a woman in her fifties or sixties with COVID-19, enrolled during active disease. The chain employs TRBV5-1 and TRBJ2-1; TRBD1 matches at 7 bases. The CDR3 DNA is TGCGCCAGCACCCGACAGGGCAACAATGAGCAGTTCTTC. Its translation is CASTRQGNNEQFF.